This T cell receptor beta chain was sequenced in a study of cytomegalovirus exposure and HLA in healthy donors. Study-wide background: The 110 million or so unique TCR beta sequences, from roughly 170 million T cells, were found by an earlier analysis. Points from the study as a whole: In presence/absence analyses, roughly uniform sequencing depth across donors was assumed. As immune exposure information, only CMV serostatus was available.

Germline-derived CDR1 and CDR2 are MNHEY and SVGAGI. V shed 2 bases and J 3 bases; nucleotides not matched to a gene: 3. The CDR3 loop spans 16 amino acids. The PCR used 60 Vbeta and 13 Jbeta primers. Generated by immunoSEQ multiplex PCR, the TCRdb table keeps only in-frame clones and is missing some. Among about 110,000 clones listed, about 75% were seen once. A note on this clone: Its antigen remains unidentified.

What was sequenced was PBMCs. The sequence was collected from a male donor in good health and CMV-seropositive. The V call is TRBV6-5, the J call TRBJ1-3, with 11 bases identical to TRBD1. The CDR3 here is CASSYRDRGVGNTIYF. The CDR3 bases are TGTGCCAGCAGTTACCGGGACAGGGGGGTTGGAAACACCATATATTTT.